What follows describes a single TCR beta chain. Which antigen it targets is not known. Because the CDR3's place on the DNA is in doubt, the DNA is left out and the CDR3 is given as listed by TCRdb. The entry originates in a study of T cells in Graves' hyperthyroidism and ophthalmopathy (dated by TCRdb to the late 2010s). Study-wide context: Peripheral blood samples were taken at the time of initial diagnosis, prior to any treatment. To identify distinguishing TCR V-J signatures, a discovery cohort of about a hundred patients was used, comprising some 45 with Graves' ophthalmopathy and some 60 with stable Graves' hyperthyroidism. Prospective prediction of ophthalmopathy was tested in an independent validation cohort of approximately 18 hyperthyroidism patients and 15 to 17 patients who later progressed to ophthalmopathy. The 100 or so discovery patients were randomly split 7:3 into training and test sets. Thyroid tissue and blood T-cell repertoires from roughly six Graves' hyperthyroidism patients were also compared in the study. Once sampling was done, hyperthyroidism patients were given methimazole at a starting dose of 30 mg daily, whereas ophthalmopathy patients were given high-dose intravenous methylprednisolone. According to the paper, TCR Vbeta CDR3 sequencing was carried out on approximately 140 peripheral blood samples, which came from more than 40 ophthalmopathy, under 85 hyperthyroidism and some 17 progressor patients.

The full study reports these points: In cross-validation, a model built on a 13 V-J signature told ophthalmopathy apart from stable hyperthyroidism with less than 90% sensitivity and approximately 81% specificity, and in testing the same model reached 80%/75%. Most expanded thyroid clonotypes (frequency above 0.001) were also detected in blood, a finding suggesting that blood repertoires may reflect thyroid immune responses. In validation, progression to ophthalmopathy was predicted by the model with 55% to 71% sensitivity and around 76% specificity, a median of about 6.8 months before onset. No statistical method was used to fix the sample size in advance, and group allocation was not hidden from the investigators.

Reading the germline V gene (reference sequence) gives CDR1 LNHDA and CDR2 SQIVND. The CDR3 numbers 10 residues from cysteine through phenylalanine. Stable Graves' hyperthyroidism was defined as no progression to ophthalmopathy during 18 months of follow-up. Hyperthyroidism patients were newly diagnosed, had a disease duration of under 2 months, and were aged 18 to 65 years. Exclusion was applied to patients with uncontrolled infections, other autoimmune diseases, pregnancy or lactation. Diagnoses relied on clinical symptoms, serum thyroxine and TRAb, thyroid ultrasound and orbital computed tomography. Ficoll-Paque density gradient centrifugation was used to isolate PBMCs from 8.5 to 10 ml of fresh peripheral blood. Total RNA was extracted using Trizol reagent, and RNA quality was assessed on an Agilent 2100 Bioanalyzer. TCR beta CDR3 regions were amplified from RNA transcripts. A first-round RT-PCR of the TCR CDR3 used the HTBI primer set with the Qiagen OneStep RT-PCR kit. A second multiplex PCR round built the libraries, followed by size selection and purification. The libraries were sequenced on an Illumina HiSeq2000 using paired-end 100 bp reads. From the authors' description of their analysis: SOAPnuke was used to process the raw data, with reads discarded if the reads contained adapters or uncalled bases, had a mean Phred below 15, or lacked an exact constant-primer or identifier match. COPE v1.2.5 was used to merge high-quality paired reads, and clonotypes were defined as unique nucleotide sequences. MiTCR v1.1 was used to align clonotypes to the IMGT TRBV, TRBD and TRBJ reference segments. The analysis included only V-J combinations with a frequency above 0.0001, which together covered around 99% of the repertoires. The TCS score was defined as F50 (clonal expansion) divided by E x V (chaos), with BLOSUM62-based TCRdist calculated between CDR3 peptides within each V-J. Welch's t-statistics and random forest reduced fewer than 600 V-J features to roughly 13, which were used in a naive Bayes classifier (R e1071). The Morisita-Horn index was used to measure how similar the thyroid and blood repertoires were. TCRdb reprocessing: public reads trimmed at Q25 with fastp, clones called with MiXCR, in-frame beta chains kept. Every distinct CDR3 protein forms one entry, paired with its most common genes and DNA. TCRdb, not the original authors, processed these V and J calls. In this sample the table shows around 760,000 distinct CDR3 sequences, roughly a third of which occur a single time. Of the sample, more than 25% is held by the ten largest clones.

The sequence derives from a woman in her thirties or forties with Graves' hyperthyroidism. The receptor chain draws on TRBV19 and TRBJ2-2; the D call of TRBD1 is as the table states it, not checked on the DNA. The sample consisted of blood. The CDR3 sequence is CASGGQSCFF.